These 6 T cell receptor beta chains came from one sample sequenced in a study of T cell repertoires in cytomegalovirus infection (dated by TCRdb to the late 2010s). The listed sequencing device is Illumina HiSeq 1500. TCRdb redid the processing of the public reads, applying fastp at Q25 and MiXCR, and retained in-frame beta chains. Under each unique CDR3 protein, matching rows form one entry showing the most common genes and DNA. For this sample the table gives more than 500,000 distinct CDR3 sequences, of which about 17% were detected only once. In total, the top ten clones hold under 30% of the sample. The source material was CD8+ T cells from PBMCs. The receptors here all came from a human donor in good health (CMV status not recorded). Some clones in this sample may be carry-over from other donors' samples.

In its sample, this clonotype was seen many times. The V and J genes are TRBV27 and TRBJ1-4; no clear D. The CDR3 length is 15 residues. The germline V and J ends were trimmed by 3 bases and 5 bases, with 13 bases remaining between them. Germline V CDR1 and CDR2: MNHEY, SMNVEV (reference sequence). In nucleotides, the CDR3 is TGTGCCAGCAGTTTGGGTAACAGCCCAAATGAAAAACTGTTTTTT. This translates into CASSLGNSPNEKLFF.

This CDR3 reads CASSFTTALSEQFF. The CDR3 DNA sequence: TGTGCCAGCAGCTTCACCACCGCTTTGAGTGAGCAGTTCTTC. J is TRBJ2-1 and V is TRBV7-9; no clear D. Between the trimmed V and J ends, which lost 3 bases and 9 bases, there was a span of 15 bases. This CDR3 is 14 amino acids long. Germline loops: CDR1 SEHNR, CDR2 FQNEAQ (reference sequence).

The V call is TRBV30, the J call TRBJ2-1; TRBD2 matches 11 bases. The CDR3 contains 15 residues. The ends lost 1 base at V and 4 bases at J; junction bases unmatched: 3. Germline assignment: CDR1 GTSNPN and CDR2 SVGIG (reference sequence). CDR3 protein: CAWSGSGRVYNEQFF. In DNA form, the CDR3 reads TGTGCCTGGAGTGGTAGCGGGAGGGTATACAATGAGCAGTTCTTC. Full variable domain (outside the CDR3, taken from reference TRBV30 and TRBJ2-1): SQTIHQWPATLVQPVGSPLSLECTVEGTSNPNLYWYRQAAGRGLQLLFYSVGIGQISSEVPQNLSASRPQDRQFILSSKKLLLSDSGFYLCAWSGSGRVYNEQFFGPGTRLTVL.

This clonotype was picked up a small number of times. This chain joins TRBV5-4 and TRBJ1-3; possibly TRBD1 for D (6 bases). V was trimmed by 6 bases and J by 3 bases, leaving 10 bases between them. The CDR3 has 13 residues. Germline V CDR1 and CDR2: SGHNT, YYREEE (reference sequence). In DNA form, the CDR3 reads TGTGCCAGCACCTCAGGGGTTGGAAACACCATATATTTT. This sequence encodes CASTSGVGNTIYF. Filled out from reference TRBV5-4 and TRBJ1-3, the complete variable domain reads ETGVTQSPTHLIKTRGQQVTLRCSSQSGHNTVSWYQQALGQGPQFIFQYYREEENGRGNFPPRFSGLQFPNYSSELNVNALELDDSALYLCASTSGVGNTIYFGEGSWLTVV.

This clonotype was seen at least ten times. The rearrangement joins TRBV27 to TRBJ2-3; TRBD2 aligns across 14 bases. Germline V gives CDR1 MNHEY, CDR2 SMNVEV (reference sequence). J was trimmed by 1 base and V by 4 bases; bases with no gene match: 7. The CDR3 covers 18 residues. CDR3 nucleotide sequence: TGTGCCAGCAGTTCGGGACTAGCGGGAGCCGTAGGCACAGATACGCAGTATTTT. Its translation: CASSSGLAGAVGTDTQYF.

This clonotype was seen repeatedly, ten times or more. The rearrangement links TRBV6-5 to TRBJ1-5; 10 nucleotides agree with TRBD1. There are 14 residues in the CDR3. CDR1 is MNHEY and CDR2 is SVGAGI in the germline V gene. With 4 bases clipped from V and 6 bases from J, the junction kept 3 bases outside the gene matches. DNA of the CDR3: TGTGCCAGCAGTTTCCGGGACAGGGGTCAGCCCCAGCATTTT. This codes for CASSFRDRGQPQHF.